This passage covers 24 T cell receptor beta chains from one sample sequenced in a study of CD8+ T cells in alopecia areata. Sample treatment: oral pan-JAK inhibitor, 5-10 mg twice daily. cDNA reverse transcribed from extracted RNA served as the sequencing template. Assay: immunoSEQ multiplex PCR; the TCRdb copy retains only in-frame clones and omits some. The sample shows 210,000 or so clones, more than 55% of them seen only once. The sample consisted of CD4+ T cells sorted from blood, taken at approximately week 42, from a patient treated with tofacitinib. The source of these receptors is a human donor with alopecia areata.

The J gene is TRBJ2-7, the V gene TRBV11-2, with D uncertain. The V gene's germline CDR1 is SGHAT and CDR2 FQNNGV. Deletions cut 3 bases from V and 3 bases from J, with 15 bases between. This CDR3 is built from 15 residues. CDR3 DNA sequence: TGTGCCAGCAGCTTGTATGTGGCAGGCCTCTACGAGCAGTACTTC. Its translation is CASSLYVAGLYEQYF. The full variable domain, rest sourced from reference TRBV11-2 and TRBJ2-7, is EAGVAQSPRYKIIEKRQSVAFWCNPISGHATLYWYQQILGQGPKLLIQFQNNGVVDDSQLPKDRFSAERLKGVDSTLKIQPAKLEDSAVYLCASSLYVAGLYEQYFGPGTRLTVT.

This clone is a singleton in its sample. The chain links TRBV7-9 to TRBJ1-2, with D unclear. Germline assignment: CDR1 SEHNR and CDR2 FQNEAQ (reference sequence). Trimming left V 5 bases short and J 0 bases short, with 7 bases between. This CDR3 contains 13 residues. The CDR3 nucleotides read TGTGCCAGCAGCCCCCCAGCTAACTATGGCTACACCTTC. Protein product: CASSPPANYGYTF. Based on the CDR3 plus reference TRBV7-9 and TRBJ1-2, the full variable domain is DTGVSQNPRHKITKRGQNVTFRCDPISEHNRLYWYRQTLGQGPEFLTYFQNEAQLEKSRLLSDRFSAERPKGSFSTLEIQRTEQGDSAMYLCASSPPANYGYTFGSGTRLTVV.

This chain links TRBV6-6 with TRBJ1-5; D is unresolved. The CDR3 totals 15 residues. V lost 2 bases and J lost 3, with 11 bases in between. Looked up from germline, CDR1 is MNHNY and CDR2 is SVGAGI (reference sequence). The CDR3 sequence: CASSYVATLNQPQHF. CDR3 coding DNA: TGTGCCAGCAGTTACGTGGCCACCCTCAATCAGCCCCAGCATTTT.

The CDR3 region has the DNA TGCAGCGTGAAGGGGACATTTAGCACAGATACGCAGTATTTT. Translation gives CSVKGTFSTDTQYF. This sequence joins TRBV29-1 and TRBJ2-3, with D possibly matching TRBD1 (6 bases). This CDR3 has 14 residues. The V end lost 6 bases, the J end lost 0 bases, and 13 bases lay between the germline ends. From germline, CDR1 is SQVTM and CDR2 ANQGSEA.

V usage is TRBV10-2 and J usage is TRBJ1-2; 8 nucleotides agree with TRBD1. Germline trimming cut 3 bases from V and 4 bases from J; bases unmatched to any gene: 4. The germline V gene has CDR1 WSHSY and CDR2 SAAADI. This CDR3 spans 14 amino acids. The CDR3 nucleotides are TGCGCCAGCAGTGATCCAGGGGGCAGCTATGGCTACACCTTC. Amino acids: CASSDPGGSYGYTF.

The chain employs TRBV2 and TRBJ2-4; 7 bases map to TRBD1. The V gene's germline CDR1 is SNHLY and CDR2 FYNNEI. The CDR3 consists of 12 residues. V lost 4 bases and J lost 10; bases outside the gene matches: 4. CDR3 amino acids: CASSGTGGIQYF. The CDR3 nucleotides read TGTGCCAGCAGTGGGACAGGAGGTATTCAGTACTTC. Full variable domain (outside the CDR3, taken from reference TRBV2 and TRBJ2-4): EPEVTQTPSHQVTQMGQEVILRCVPISNHLYFYWYRQILGQKVEFLVSFYNNEISEKSEIFDDQFSVERPDGSNFTLKIRSTKLEDSAMYFCASSGTGGIQYFGAGTRLSVL.

This sequence joins TRBV10-2 and TRBJ1-5; possible D gene TRBD1, 6 bases. V was clipped by 8 bases and J by 3 bases, with 11 bases between them. From germline, CDR1 is WSHSY and CDR2 SAAADI. The CDR3 consists of 13 residues. CDR3 residues: CASRRTDNQPQHF. DNA of the CDR3: TGCGCCAGCCGCCGGACAGACAATCAGCCCCAGCATTTT.

The chain uses TRBV29-1 and TRBJ2-5; D ambiguous. Judging by the DNA end, TRBJ2-7 fits better; the J call may be wrong. CDR1 is SQVTM and CDR2 is ANQGSEA in the germline V gene. The CDR3 is 12 residues long. CDR3 in amino acids: CSVQIGSYEQYF. The DNA of the CDR3 is TGCAGCGTTCAGATTGGCAGCTACGAGCAGTACTTC.

The chain employs TRBV2 and TRBJ1-2; 8 positions match TRBD1. The V gene end was trimmed by 3 bases and the J gene end by 4 bases; junction bases not matched to a gene: 7. Germline CDR1 SNHLY, CDR2 FYNNEI. This CDR3 contains 15 residues. CDR3 protein: CASSEFFGQGYGYTF. The CDR3 DNA reads TGTGCCAGCAGTGAGTTCTTCGGACAGGGCTATGGCTACACCTTC. Full variable domain (rest looked up from reference TRBV2 and TRBJ1-2): EPEVTQTPSHQVTQMGQEVILRCVPISNHLYFYWYRQILGQKVEFLVSFYNNEISEKSEIFDDQFSVERPDGSNFTLKIRSTKLEDSAMYFCASSEFFGQGYGYTFGSGTRLTVV.

This chain uses TRBV10-3 with TRBJ2-4; 7 positions agree with TRBD1. The CDR3 contains 15 residues. Germline V lookup: CDR1 ENHRY, CDR2 SYGVKD. The V gene end was trimmed by 4 bases and the J gene end by 1 base; junction bases not matched to a gene: 4. The CDR3 DNA sequence: TGTGCCATCAGTGCCACAGGGGCCGCCAAAAACATTCAGTACTTC. As protein: CAISATGAAKNIQYF.

V usage is TRBV29-1 and J usage is TRBJ1-5; 10 nucleotides line up with TRBD1. The ends lost 6 bases at V and 8 bases at J; junction bases unmatched: 10. The germline V gene encodes CDR1 SQVTM and CDR2 ANQGSEA. The CDR3 runs to 14 residues. The CDR3 loop is CSVGTGAGGEPQHF. The CDR3 DNA follows: TGCAGCGTGGGGACAGGGGCGGGAGGTGAGCCCCAGCATTTT.

This chain links TRBV6-6 with TRBJ2-2; 10 bases align to TRBD1. The CDR3 length is 13 residues. The V gene's germline CDR1 is MNHNY and CDR2 SVGAGI (reference sequence). The J segment lost 5 bases and the V segment lost 6 bases, leaving 0 bases of the junction unmatched. CDR3 loop: CASRDRGTGELFF. In DNA, the CDR3 is TGTGCCAGCAGGGACAGGGGGACCGGGGAGCTGTTTTTT.

CDR3 residues: CASSIRGASTDTQYF. The DNA for the CDR3 is TGTGCCAGCAGTATCCGGGGGGCTAGCACAGATACGCAGTATTTT. The chain joins TRBV27 to TRBJ2-3, with a weak D call TRBD2 (7 bases). Trimming cost V 5 bases and J 0 bases, with 12 bases left between them. The CDR3 spans 15 residues. Germline loops: CDR1 MNHEY, CDR2 SMNVEV (reference sequence).

This clone was detected only a few times. The V gene is TRBV5-1, the J gene TRBJ1-2; the D gene is possibly TRBD1 (6 bases). The CDR3 totals 16 residues. CDR1 and CDR2 from the germline V gene are SGHRS and YFSETQ. Trimming removed 0 bases at V and 7 bases at J, with 19 bases between. The CDR3 sequence: CASSLEYGGRIGGYTF. DNA of the CDR3: TGCGCCAGCAGCTTGGAGTACGGGGGGCGCATCGGTGGCTACACCTTC.

The gene calls are TRBV29-1 and TRBJ1-1, with D unresolved. CDR3 length equals 12 residues. Per the germline V gene, CDR1 is SQVTM and CDR2 is ANQGSEA. Trimming removed 6 bases at V and 7 bases at J, with 15 bases between. The CDR3 DNA is TGCAGCGTCTCCGAGGGCGCGCTTGAAGCTTTCTTT. Translated: CSVSEGALEAFF.

The chain uses TRBV7-6 and TRBJ2-2; 10 nucleotides align to TRBD2. V was pared by 4 bases and J by 3 bases, with 11 bases of the junction left unmatched. This CDR3 region has 18 residues. The V gene's germline CDR1 is SGHVS and CDR2 FNYEAQ. CDR3 nucleotides: TGTGCCAGCAGCTCACTTGGGAGTAGCGGGGGGTACACCGGGGAGCTGTTTTTT. This encodes CASSSLGSSGGYTGELFF. The whole variable domain, filled in from reference TRBV7-6 and TRBJ2-2, reads GAGVSQSPRYKVTKRGQDVALRCDPISGHVSLYWYRQALGQGPEFLTYFNYEAQQDKSGLPNDRFSAERPEGSISTLTIQRTEQRDSAMYRCASSSLGSSGGYTGELFFGEGSRLTVL.

The V and J genes are TRBV7-2 and TRBJ2-2, with TRBD2 matching over 7 bases. Germline V gene data show CDR1 as SGHTA and CDR2 as FQGNSA. There are 17 residues in the CDR3. V lost 1 base and J lost 6; bases outside the gene matches: 11. The CDR3 loop reads CASSLDPRGVRSGELFF. CDR3 bases: TGTGCCAGCAGCTTAGACCCCCGGGGGGTGCGGTCCGGGGAGCTGTTTTTT.

This clone came up a few times. This chain uses TRBV11-2 with TRBJ1-1; 8 bases fit TRBD1. V dropped 5 bases and J dropped 5; count of bases not matched to a gene: 13. Germline V CDR1 and CDR2: SGHAT, FQNNGV. The CDR3 sequence is 16 residues long. For the CDR3, the DNA is TGTGCCAGCAGCCCTGACAGGGGTCGTGAGCTAACTGAAGCTTTCTTT. Encoded protein: CASSPDRGRELTEAFF.

V gene TRBV30 combines with J gene TRBJ2-2, with 7 bases identical to TRBD1. CDR3 size: 12 residues. CDR1 and CDR2 (germline): GTSNPN, SVGIG (reference sequence). V was pared by 5 bases and J by 5 bases, with 2 bases of the junction left unmatched. The CDR3 loop is CAWPTGTGELFF. The CDR3 DNA reads as TGTGCCTGGCCGACAGGGACCGGGGAGCTGTTTTTT.

The table lists this clone with a few counts. This sequence joins TRBV5-1 and TRBJ1-4; D remains ambiguous. The CDR3 totals 14 residues. The V and J ends lost 4 bases and 4 bases respectively, with 11 bases between them. Germline CDR1 reads SGHRS; CDR2 reads YFSETQ. Written as DNA, the CDR3 is TGCGCCAGCAGCCCCACCGTCCTTAATGAAAAACTGTTTTTT. Translated: CASSPTVLNEKLFF.

The J gene is TRBJ2-1, the V gene TRBV5-1, with D uncertain. The CDR3 sequence is 13 residues long. Germline assignment: CDR1 SGHRS and CDR2 YFSETQ. The V gene lost 4 bases and the J gene lost 1 base, with 6 bases spanning the gap. The CDR3 DNA reads TGCGCCAGCAGCAGTTTTTCCTACAATGAGCAGTTCTTC. Translating it yields CASSSFSYNEQFF.

The chain has TRBV11-2 and TRBJ2-1, with 7 positions matching TRBD1. CDR1 is SGHAT, CDR2 FQNNGV, per germline. The ends lost 2 bases at V and 2 bases at J; junction bases unmatched: 0. The CDR3 length is 14 residues. The CDR3 DNA follows: TGTGCCAGCAGCTTAACAGGGGCCTACAATGAGCAGTTCTTC. It yields the protein CASSLTGAYNEQFF. Full variable domain (remainder filled in from reference TRBV11-2 and TRBJ2-1): EAGVAQSPRYKIIEKRQSVAFWCNPISGHATLYWYQQILGQGPKLLIQFQNNGVVDDSQLPKDRFSAERLKGVDSTLKIQPAKLEDSAVYLCASSLTGAYNEQFFGPGTRLTVL.

The chain has TRBV25-1 and TRBJ2-6; D is ambiguous. Germline V gene sequence: CDR1 MGHDK, CDR2 SYGVNS. The CDR3 sequence is 15 residues long. The V gene lost 3 bases and the J gene lost 3 bases, with 9 bases spanning the gap. The DNA of the CDR3 is TGTGCCAGCAGTGATTCTCCCCTTGGGGCCAACGTCCTGACTTTC. Translation: CASSDSPLGANVLTF.

The rearrangement links TRBV11-2 to TRBJ1-5; TRBD1 aligns across 10 bases. This CDR3 is 15 amino acids long. CDR1 and CDR2 (germline): SGHAT, FQNNGV. After removal of 4 bases from V and 12 bases from J, the junction contained 12 bases not matched to a gene. The CDR3 here is CASSSKTGGGERQHF. The CDR3 DNA follows: TGTGCCAGCAGCTCAAAGACAGGGGGCGGTGAACGCCAGCATTTT.